The clone carrying this T cell receptor beta chain was seen at least ten times. Its target is not known. The data were taken from a study of shared clonotypes between healthy human individuals. Several immunoSEQ plates received, in even portions, the genomic DNA of each subset. Generated by immunoSEQ multiplex PCR, the TCRdb table keeps only in-frame clones and is missing some. The table lists over a million clones, approximately 72% of them singletons, with approximately 1.5% in the top ten. The study, taken as a whole, reports: Depth was large, yet rarefaction showed that sorted-subset sequencing was incomplete.

What was sequenced was memory CD4+ T cells sorted from blood. The sample's subset: CD45RA-negative fraction. The receptor was isolated from a man between 18 and 35 years old in good health.

DNA for the CDR3: TGCGCCAGCAGTGACCGAAAACTAGGTAATGAGCAGTTCTTC. Translation gives CASSDRKLGNEQFF. The chain links TRBV10-1 to TRBJ2-1, with a tentative D call TRBD2 (5 bases). Germline V gene sequence: CDR1 WNHNN, CDR2 SYGVQD (reference sequence). V lost 3 bases and J lost 7, with 13 bases in between. The CDR3 contains 14 residues.